This TCR beta chain was documented in a study of T cell changes during pregnancy in multiple sclerosis. Clones were read by immunoSEQ multiplex PCR, and TCRdb kept only the in-frame ones, dropping some. This table holds around 56,000 clones, 75% to 95% found once. This sequence originates from a female donor in good health, enrolled as a control in a pregnancy study. The starting material was peripheral blood, obtained in the first trimester of pregnancy.

The CDR3 protein is CASSIDLAGEGEQFF. CDR3 DNA sequence: TGTGCCAGTAGTATAGACCTAGCGGGAGAGGGTGAGCAGTTCTTC. The V and J genes are TRBV19 and TRBJ2-1, with TRBD2 matching 10 bases. The ends lost 0 bases at V and 9 bases at J; junction bases unmatched: 5. Germline values: CDR1 LNHDA, CDR2 SQIVND (reference sequence). The CDR3 extends over 15 amino acids.